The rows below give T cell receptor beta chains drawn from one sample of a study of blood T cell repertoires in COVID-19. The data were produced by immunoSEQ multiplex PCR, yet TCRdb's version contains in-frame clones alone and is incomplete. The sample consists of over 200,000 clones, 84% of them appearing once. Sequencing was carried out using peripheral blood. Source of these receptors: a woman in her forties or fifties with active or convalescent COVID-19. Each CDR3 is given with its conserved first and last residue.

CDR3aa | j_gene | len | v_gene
CASSYSADLGYTF | TRBJ1-2 | 13 | TRBV6-5
CASSSTLTGAPGETQYF | TRBJ2-5 | 17 | TRBV19
CASSQTGLAGDTDTQYF | TRBJ2-3 | 17 | TRBV4-1
CASSFLGNTGELFF | TRBJ2-2 | 14 | TRBV7-8
CASSLGRGQSTDTQYF | TRBJ2-3 | 16 | TRBV7-6
CATWRDRGLVQPQHF | TRBJ1-5 | 15 | TRBV28
CASRLGQYYEQYF | TRBJ2-7 | 13 | TRBV6-5
CASNPRQGLSDEQYF | TRBJ2-7 | 15 | TRBV6-5
CASSPGQVRNEQFF | TRBJ2-1 | 14 | TRBV3-1/TRBV3-2
CASSLALSTNEQFF | TRBJ2-1 | 14 | TRBV11-2
CASSVDRGDYGYTF | TRBJ1-2 | 14 | TRBV11-1
CASSGETTPGGNEQFF | TRBJ2-1 | 16 | TRBV28
CASSLGQGEAGELFF | TRBJ2-2 | 15 | TRBV7-9
CASSHTDYSNQPQHF | TRBJ1-5 | 15 | TRBV27